The 27 T cell receptor beta chains reported below all come from one sample, sequenced in a study of OX40 agonist ivuxolimab in advanced cancers. Libraries were made using the immunoSEQ multiplex PCR assay. TCRdb holds this immuneACCESS table with in-frame rearrangements only. Some clones are missing; in checked studies, unresolved V genes explain under half, and the rest has no known cause. The sample yields 70,000 to 80,000 clones; 94% were counted once. About 15% of the sample is taken by the ten largest. The sample in question was CD4+ or CD8+ T cells sorted from blood, obtained in a trial of the OX40 agonist ivuxolimab. Receptors originate from an adult with an advanced solid tumor such as melanoma, head and neck, liver or kidney cancer.

This sequence joins TRBV27 and TRBJ1-1; D unclear. V shed 6 bases and J shed 4 bases, with 15 bases lying between them. The CDR3 sequence is 14 residues long. Germline CDR1 MNHEY, CDR2 SMNVEV (reference sequence). The CDR3 protein is CASRVGGGGTEAFF. CDR3 in DNA: TGTGCCAGCAGAGTTGGAGGAGGTGGCACTGAAGCTTTCTTT.

The chain employs TRBV5-1 and TRBJ1-1; the D is unclear. The CDR3 runs to 13 residues. The germline V and J ends were trimmed by 0 bases and 1 base, with 4 bases remaining between them. In germline, CDR1 is SGHRS, CDR2 YFSETQ. The CDR3: CASSLAGNTEAFF. The DNA for the CDR3 is TGCGCCAGCAGCTTGGCGGGGAACACTGAAGCTTTCTTT.

This chain links TRBV11-1 with TRBJ1-5; tentatively, D is TRBD1 (5 bases). The CDR3 is made up of 14 amino acids. V shed 1 base and J shed 3 bases, with 7 bases lying between them. Germline CDR1 is SGHAT and CDR2 is FQDESV (reference sequence). The CDR3 loop is CASSLGGPNQPQHF. In DNA, the CDR3 is TGTGCCAGCAGCTTAGGGGGCCCCAATCAGCCCCAGCATTTT. The full variable domain, its missing parts supplied by reference TRBV11-1 and TRBJ1-5, is EAEVAQSPRYKITEKSQAVAFWCDPISGHATLYWYRQILGQGPELLVQFQDESVVDDSQLPKDRFSAERLKGVDSTLKIQPAELGDSAMYLCASSLGGPNQPQHFGDGTRLSIL.

The chain uses TRBV11-2 and TRBJ2-7; D not certain. The CDR3 has 12 amino acids. V lost 2 bases and J 1 base, leaving 3 bases between the germline ends. Germline V gives CDR1 SGHAT, CDR2 FQNNGV. The CDR3 DNA reads TGTGCCAGCAGCTTACCTTCCTACGAGCAGTACTTC. Translation gives CASSLPSYEQYF.

This rearrangement joins TRBV19 to TRBJ2-7; 7 nucleotides align to TRBD1. Germline loops: CDR1 LNHDA, CDR2 SQIVND (reference sequence). This CDR3 has 16 residues. V gave up 3 bases and J gave up 2 bases; unmatched junction bases: 10. This CDR3 reads CASSIPGTAKPYEQYF. The CDR3 nucleotides are TGTGCCAGTAGTATTCCCGGGACAGCGAAACCCTACGAGCAGTACTTC.

This chain links TRBV7-9 with TRBJ2-3, with D uncertain. The V and J ends lost 5 bases and 4 bases respectively, with 13 bases between them. Germline CDR1 and CDR2: SEHNR and FQNEAQ (reference sequence). This CDR3 is 14 amino acids long. The CDR3 DNA is TGTGCCAGCAGCCCCTCCCCATCCCCAGATACGCAGTATTTT. It translates to CASSPSPSPDTQYF.

This clone appeared a single time. The chain links TRBV29-1 to TRBJ1-2; TRBD1 matches at 9 bases. Germline V gene data show CDR1 as SQVTM and CDR2 as ANQGSEA. V lost 6 bases to trimming and J lost 6 bases; unmatched junction nucleotides: 23. CDR3 length: 18 residues. CDR3 residues: CSVLGAPNRDRAWHGYTF. The CDR3 DNA reads TGCAGCGTCCTCGGGGCACCAAACCGGGACAGGGCATGGCATGGCTACACCTTC.

This clone showed up just once. This chain links TRBV7-9 with TRBJ1-4; no clear D gene. The CDR3 spans 17 residues. The germline CDR1 and CDR2 sequences are SEHNR and FQNEAQ (reference sequence). Trimming stripped 7 bases from V and 0 bases from J, with 18 bases between. CDR3 region: CASTHGLVVPTNEKLFF. The CDR3 DNA sequence: TGTGCCAGCACCCATGGTTTGGTAGTACCAACTAATGAAAAACTGTTTTTT.

In this sample, this clone turned up a few times. This chain connects TRBV9 to TRBJ2-1; D perhaps matches TRBD2 (6 bases). The CDR3 consists of 15 residues. Germline CDR1 is SGDLS and CDR2 is YYNGEE. Trimming took off 3 bases at V and 7 bases at J, with 17 bases between the two ends. This chain's CDR3 is CASSASGLGMNEQFF. For the CDR3, the DNA is TGTGCCAGCAGCGCCTCGGGACTGGGGATGAATGAGCAGTTCTTC. The full variable domain, completed using reference TRBV9 and TRBJ2-1, is DSGVTQTPKHLITATGQRVTLRCSPRSGDLSVYWYQQSLDQGLQFLIQYYNGEERAKGNILERFSAQQFPDLHSELNLSSLELGDSALYFCASSASGLGMNEQFFGPGTRLTVL.

The chain has TRBV27 and TRBJ2-6, with D perhaps matching TRBD1 or TRBD2 (5 bases each). V was clipped by 6 bases and J by 4 bases, with 16 bases between them. CDR3 length: 16 amino acids. Germline V gene sequence: CDR1 MNHEY, CDR2 SMNVEV (reference sequence). The CDR3 is CASSLVGAGGANVLTF. CDR3 nucleotides: TGTGCCAGCAGCCTAGTCGGGGCCGGGGGGGCCAACGTCCTGACTTTC.

V and J are TRBV5-5 and TRBJ1-2; 10 bases match TRBD1. V was pared by 1 base and J by 2 bases, with 8 bases of the junction left unmatched. The CDR3 has 17 amino acids. Germline values: CDR1 SGHKS, CDR2 YYEKEE (reference sequence). The CDR3 nucleotides read TGTGCCAGCAGCTTGAGTTTGACAGGGGGCCGGAACTATGGCTACACCTTC. Translating gives CASSLSLTGGRNYGYTF.

This rearrangement joins TRBV4-3 to TRBJ2-7, with D perhaps matching TRBD1 (5 bases). The V gene lost 0 bases and the J gene lost 4 bases, with 16 bases spanning the gap. Looked up from germline, CDR1 is LGHNA and CDR2 is YSLEER. CDR3 length: 16 residues. CDR3 in DNA: TGCGCCAGCAGCCAAGATTGGCCAGGGCCGATATACGAGCAGTACTTC. Its protein product is CASSQDWPGPIYEQYF.

This clone was counted between two and nine times. The chain joins TRBV10-2 to TRBJ1-1, with D uncertain. The CDR3 length is 13 residues. Germline loops: CDR1 WSHSY, CDR2 SAAADI. V was shortened by 2 bases and J by 6 bases, with 10 bases between the two germline ends. The CDR3 sequence is CASSEAGRAEAFF. Written as DNA, the CDR3 is TGCGCCAGCAGTGAGGCGGGGAGGGCTGAAGCTTTCTTT.

The CDR3 loop reads CAWSGVRVGNQPQHF. CDR3 nucleotide sequence: TGTGCCTGGAGTGGGGTCAGGGTTGGCAATCAGCCCCAGCATTTT. The genes are TRBV30 and TRBJ1-5; D perhaps matches TRBD1 (5 bases). Germline CDR1 GTSNPN, CDR2 SVGIG (reference sequence). The ends were cut back, 1 base at V and 2 bases at J, with 12 bases in the middle. The CDR3 totals 15 residues. Together with reference TRBV30 and TRBJ1-5, the CDR3 gives the full variable domain: SQTIHQWPATLVQPVGSPLSLECTVEGTSNPNLYWYRQAAGRGLQLLFYSVGIGQISSEVPQNLSASRPQDRQFILSSKKLLLSDSGFYLCAWSGVRVGNQPQHFGDGTRLSIL.

The rearrangement links TRBV2 to TRBJ2-5; tentative D call: TRBD1 (6 bases). The germline V gene has CDR1 SNHLY and CDR2 FYNNEI. Trimming took off 8 bases at V and 0 bases at J, with 16 bases between the two ends. The CDR3 has 15 amino acids. CDR3 coding DNA: TGTGCCAGCTCTCTATTAGACAGGTACCAAGAGACCCAGTACTTC. Translating it yields CASSLLDRYQETQYF.

The chain carries TRBV6-5 and TRBJ2-7, with 10 bases identical to TRBD2. Trimming cost V 7 bases and J 4 bases; bases outside gene matches: 10. CDR1 is MNHEY, CDR2 SVGAGI, per germline. The CDR3 loop spans 15 amino acids. The CDR3 loop is CASTLLAGDGYEQYF. Here the CDR3 DNA reads TGTGCCAGCACCCTCCTAGCGGGAGATGGGTACGAGCAGTACTTC.

The V gene is TRBV7-8, the J gene TRBJ1-5; no clear D. The CDR3 contains 14 residues. Trimming took 2 bases from V and 4 from J, leaving 9 bases between them. Germline CDR1 reads SGHVS; CDR2 reads FQNEAQ. The DNA of the CDR3 is TGTGCCAGCAGCTTATTTACTGGGAATCAGCCCCAGCATTTT. Amino acid sequence: CASSLFTGNQPQHF.

The J gene is TRBJ2-3, the V gene TRBV19, with a tentative D call TRBD2 (6 bases). The germline V and J ends were trimmed by 3 bases and 0 bases, with 13 bases remaining between them. The CDR3 runs to 16 residues. Germline assignment: CDR1 LNHDA and CDR2 SQIVND (reference sequence). The CDR3 sequence is CASSMGMGLSTDTQYF. The DNA of the CDR3 is TGTGCCAGTAGTATGGGGATGGGACTCAGCACAGATACGCAGTATTTT.

The chain employs TRBV29-1 and TRBJ2-7; 7 bases line up with TRBD1. Germline CDR1 is SQVTM and CDR2 is ANQGSEA. V lost 6 bases to trimming and J lost 2 bases; unmatched junction nucleotides: 4. The CDR3 totals 12 residues. CDR3: CSVVGQAYEQYF. The CDR3 region has the DNA TGCAGCGTCGTCGGACAGGCCTACGAGCAGTACTTC.

This rearrangement joins TRBV6-5 to TRBJ1-1, with D perhaps matching TRBD1 (5 bases). CDR3 size: 14 residues. The V gene lost 5 bases and the J gene lost 4 bases, with 14 bases spanning the gap. The V gene's germline CDR1 is MNHEY and CDR2 SVGAGI. The CDR3 bases are TGTGCCAGCAGTACCGGGGGAGCGGGCACTGAAGCTTTCTTT. Encoded protein: CASSTGGAGTEAFF.

The chain carries TRBV27 and TRBJ2-1; tentatively, D is TRBD1 (5 bases). This CDR3 has 14 residues. Germline loops: CDR1 MNHEY, CDR2 SMNVEV (reference sequence). V was clipped by 2 bases and J by 7 bases, with 12 bases between them. The CDR3 reads CASSLGQGRNEQFF. DNA for the CDR3: TGTGCCAGCAGTTTAGGCCAGGGAAGGAATGAGCAGTTCTTC.

This chain connects TRBV21-1 to TRBJ2-2; the table gives TRBD2 as D, unverified against the DNA. TRBV21-1 corresponds to a pseudogene. This CDR3 comprises 16 residues. The CDR3 loop reads CASSKGGTENTGGLFF. CDR3 DNA sequence: TGTGCCAGCAGCAAAGGAGGGACGGAGAACACCGGGGGGCTGTTTTTT.

The chain uses TRBV4-1 and TRBJ2-2; D possibly corresponds to TRBD1 (5 bases). The CDR3 spans 17 residues. From germline, CDR1 is MGHRA and CDR2 YSYEKL. Trimming pared 2 bases from V and 6 bases from J, leaving 19 bases between. The CDR3 nucleotides read TGCGCCAGCAGCCAATTAAGGCATGGGGCGAGCGCCGGGGAGCTGTTTTTT. This codes for CASSQLRHGASAGELFF.

In DNA form, the CDR3 reads TGTGCCAGGAGGGGTATCACTGAAGCTTTCTTT. The encoded protein is CARRGITEAFF. The rearrangement uses TRBV2 and TRBJ1-1, with a weak D call TRBD1 (5 bases). The V gene's germline CDR1 is SNHLY and CDR2 FYNNEI. Trimming left V 9 bases short and J 4 bases short, with 9 bases between. This CDR3 is 11 amino acids long.

The chain links TRBV4-3 to TRBJ2-1, with TRBD2 identical over 15 bases. CDR3 size: 15 residues. After removal of 3 bases from V and 8 bases from J, the junction contained 2 bases not matched to a gene. Germline V gene data show CDR1 as LGHNA and CDR2 as YSLEER. The CDR3 region has the DNA TGCGCCAGCAGCCAGGGACTAGCGGGGGGCGATGAGCAGTTCTTC. It encodes CASSQGLAGGDEQFF.

This clone was recorded once. The chain links TRBV27 to TRBJ1-2, with D possibly TRBD1 on 6 matching bases. Germline values: CDR1 MNHEY, CDR2 SMNVEV (reference sequence). The CDR3 runs 16 residues. Trimming left V 6 bases short and J 7 bases short, with 24 bases between. The DNA of the CDR3 is TGTGCCAGCAGCAACACAAGGAGCGGCCCGACAGGTGGCTACACCTTC. It encodes CASSNTRSGPTGGYTF.

The chain carries TRBV19 and TRBJ2-4; perhaps TRBD1 as D (6 bases). Germline assignment: CDR1 LNHDA and CDR2 SQIVND (reference sequence). The CDR3 is made up of 12 amino acids. Trimming pared 8 bases from V and 9 bases from J, leaving 14 bases between. CDR3 coding DNA: TGTGCCAGTCGGCAGGGGCTGGGCATTCAGTACTTC. Protein product: CASRQGLGIQYF. Looking up the rest from reference TRBV19 and TRBJ2-4 gives the full variable domain: DGGITQSPKYLFRKEGQNVTLSCEQNLNHDAMYWYRQDPGQGLRLIYYSQIVNDFQKGDIAEGYSVSREKKESFPLTVTSAQKNPTAFYLCASRQGLGIQYFGAGTRLSVL.